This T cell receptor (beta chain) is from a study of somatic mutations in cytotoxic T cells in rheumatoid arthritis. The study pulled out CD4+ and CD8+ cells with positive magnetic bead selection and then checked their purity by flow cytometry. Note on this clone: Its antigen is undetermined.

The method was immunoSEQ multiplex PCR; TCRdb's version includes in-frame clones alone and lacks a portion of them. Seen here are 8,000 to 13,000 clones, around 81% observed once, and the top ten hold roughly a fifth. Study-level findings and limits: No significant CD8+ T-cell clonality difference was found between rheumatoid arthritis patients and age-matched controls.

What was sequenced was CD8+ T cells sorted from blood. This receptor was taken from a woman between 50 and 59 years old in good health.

The CDR3 protein is CASSMAGASNQPQHF. The CDR3 nucleotides read TGTGCCAGTTCCATGGCGGGGGCGAGCAATCAGCCCCAGCATTTT. The J gene is TRBJ1-5, the V gene TRBV19; D is possibly TRBD1 (6 bases). V gave up 8 bases and J gave up 1 base, with 15 bases separating them. The length of the CDR3 is 15 residues. Germline CDR1 reads LNHDA; CDR2 reads SQIVND (reference sequence). Combining the CDR3 with reference TRBV19 and TRBJ1-5 gives the whole variable domain DGGITQSPKYLFRKEGQNVTLSCEQNLNHDAMYWYRQDPGQGLRLIYYSQIVNDFQKGDIAEGYSVSREKKESFPLTVTSAQKNPTAFYLCASSMAGASNQPQHFGDGTRLSIL.